This T cell receptor beta chain was identified during a study of CD4+ T cells in melanoma. Findings and caveats of the study: CD8+ T cell, macrophage and B cell function reportedly correlated with neoantigen-specific CD4+ T cells. In melanoma, neoantigen-specific CD4+ T cells reportedly differed in differentiation state.

As for this clone: Its antigen is unidentified.

The CDR3 loop spans 13 amino acids. Germline CDR1 is LNHDA and CDR2 is SQIVND (reference sequence). V was clipped by 3 bases and J by 15 bases, with 18 bases between them. Clones were read by immunoSEQ multiplex PCR, and TCRdb kept only the in-frame ones, dropping some. The sample lists approximately 47,000 clones, approximately 89% seen once, with 10% to 15% in the top ten. The sample consisted of peripheral blood. The genes are TRBV19 and TRBJ2-1; D possibly corresponds to TRBD1 (6 bases). The clonotype was recovered from a human donor with melanoma. The CDR3 region has the DNA TGTGCCAGTAGTATGTCTATGGCCACAGGGCGGTTCTTC. It is translated as CASSMSMATGRFF.